These T cell receptor beta chains were read from a single sample in a study of T cells in Graves' hyperthyroidism and ophthalmopathy. TCRdb called the multiplex PCR reads again in MiXCR, with one record for every CDR3 protein. The sample holds roughly 49,000 distinct CDR3 sequences, approximately 50% seen once. Sequencing used peripheral blood or thyroid tissue (not recorded which). The source is a man aged 18 to 29 with Graves' hyperthyroidism. The CDR3 runs from the conserved cysteine through the conserved F or W. The order of the fields is J gene, clone size, D gene, CDR3 length, V gene, CDR3 protein, CDR3 DNA. D genes are given only for firm matches. Expanded clones get a size class; other rows say once, few or many, or leave the size out.

J: TRBJ1-1; size: NA; D: NA; length: 16; V: TRBV11-2; CDR3: CASSPGTSAENTEAFF; DNA: TGTGCCAGCAGCCCCGGGACGTCGGCCGAGAACACTGAAGCTTTCTTT
J: TRBJ2-3; size: many; D: NA; length: 13; V: TRBV11-2; CDR3: CASSPRLTDTQYF; DNA: TGTGCCAGCAGCCCTAGATTGACAGATACGCAGTATTTT
J: TRBJ2-5; size: NA; D: TRBD1; length: 13; V: TRBV29-1; CDR3: CSVEAGGGETQYF; DNA: TGCAGCGTTGAGGCAGGGGGCGGGGAGACCCAGTACTTC
J: TRBJ2-2; size: NA; D: TRBD1; length: 14; V: TRBV20-1; CDR3: CSARGQGNTGELFF; DNA: TGCAGTGCTAGAGGACAGGGGAACACCGGGGAGCTGTTTTTT
J: TRBJ1-2; size: NA; D: NA; length: 16; V: TRBV2; CDR3: CASNVHPINDNYGYTF; DNA: TGTGCCAGCAACGTACACCCCATAAATGATAACTATGGCTACACCTTC
J: TRBJ1-2; size: NA; D: TRBD1; length: 16; V: TRBV29-1; CDR3: CSVGTRDRGKDYGYTF; DNA: TGCAGCGTTGGGACCCGGGACAGGGGAAAAGACTATGGCTACACCTTC
J: TRBJ1-6; size: NA; D: NA; length: 14; V: TRBV2; CDR3: CASSDNRVGSPLHF; DNA: TGTGCCAGCAGCGACAACAGGGTTGGGTCACCCCTCCACTTT
J: TRBJ1-1; size: few; D: NA; length: 11; V: TRBV20-1; CDR3: CSAQEDTEAFF; DNA: TGCAGTGCGCAGGAGGACACTGAAGCTTTCTTT
J: TRBJ2-5; size: many; D: NA; length: 13; V: TRBV20-1; CDR3: CSARPDRQETQYF; DNA: TGCAGTGCTAGACCAGACAGACAAGAGACCCAGTACTTC
J: TRBJ2-7; size: NA; D: NA; length: 12; V: TRBV29-1; CDR3: CSAQAGALEQYF; DNA: TGCAGCGCCCAGGCCGGGGCGCTTGAGCAGTACTTC
J: TRBJ1-5; size: many; D: NA; length: 15; V: TRBV28; CDR3: CASSLLGYSNQPQHF; DNA: TGTGCCAGCAGCCTTCTGGGTTATAGCAATCAGCCCCAGCATTTT
J: TRBJ2-5; size: NA; D: NA; length: 12; V: TRBV2; CDR3: CASSEHQETQYF; DNA: TGTGCCAGCAGTGAACACCAAGAGACCCAGTACTTC
J: TRBJ2-3; size: many; D: NA; length: 17; V: TRBV7-9; CDR3: CASSPPPGRHRADTQYF; DNA: TGTGCCAGCAGCCCCCCCCCGGGCCGGCACCGGGCAGATACGCAGTATTTT
J: TRBJ1-5; size: many; D: TRBD1; length: 17; V: TRBV19; CDR3: CASSITGTAYSNQPQHF; DNA: TGTGCCAGTAGTATAACCGGGACAGCTTATAGCAATCAGCCCCAGCATTTT
J: TRBJ1-2; size: many; D: NA; length: 11; V: TRBV7-2; CDR3: CASSLTGGYTF; DNA: TGTGCCAGCAGCTTAACAGGTGGCTACACCTTC
J: TRBJ1-1; size: NA; D: NA; length: 13; V: TRBV10-3; CDR3: CAISESNEGPPFF; DNA: TGTGCCATCAGTGAGTCGAACGAGGGGCCGCCTTTCTTT
J: TRBJ1-2; size: NA; D: TRBD1; length: 17; V: TRBV7-2; CDR3: CASSFSSGGTGTYGYTF; DNA: TGTGCCAGCAGCTTTTCGTCTGGCGGGACAGGGACCTATGGCTACACCTTC
J: TRBJ1-3; size: NA; D: NA; length: 13; V: TRBV25-1; CDR3: CASSHDSGNTIYF; DNA: TGTGCCAGTTCACACGACTCTGGAAACACCATATATTTT
J: TRBJ1-1; size: NA; D: NA; length: 13; V: TRBV7-3; CDR3: CASSAQLNTEAFF; DNA: TGTGCTAGCAGCGCCCAATTGAACACTGAAGCTTTCTTT
J: TRBJ2-7; size: NA; D: TRBD1; length: 11; V: TRBV20-1; CDR3: CSAKTGYEQYF; DNA: TGCAGTGCGAAGACAGGGTACGAGCAGTACTTC
J: TRBJ2-7; size: medium-sized; D: TRBD1; length: 15; V: TRBV7-8; CDR3: CASSLGQGNVYEQYF; DNA: TGTGCCAGCAGCCTAGGACAGGGGAACGTCTACGAGCAGTACTTC
J: TRBJ2-7; size: NA; D: TRBD1; length: 15; V: TRBV7-2; CDR3: CASSPNRGGTGEQYF; DNA: TGTGCCAGCAGCCCCAACAGGGGTGGCACCGGGGAGCAGTACTTC
J: TRBJ2-7; size: many; D: TRBD1; length: 14; V: TRBV7-2; CDR3: CASSYVDRVKEQYF; DNA: TGTGCCAGCAGCTACGTGGACAGGGTAAAAGAGCAGTACTTC
J: TRBJ2-3; size: NA; D: NA; length: 12; V: TRBV2; CDR3: CASSASSDTQYF; DNA: TGTGCCAGCAGTGCGAGCAGCGATACGCAGTATTTT
J: TRBJ1-6; size: NA; D: NA; length: 14; V: TRBV7-2; CDR3: CASSDGTGNPPLHF; DNA: TGTGCCAGCAGCGACGGGACTGGAAATCCACCCCTCCACTTT
J: TRBJ2-7; size: few; D: NA; length: 14; V: TRBV29-1; CDR3: CSVRPGTAYEEQYF; DNA: TGCAGCGTGAGGCCCGGGACGGCGTACGAAGAGCAGTACTTC
J: TRBJ2-7; size: many; D: NA; length: 15; V: TRBV5-1; CDR3: CASSSGLGSLYEQYF; DNA: TGCGCCAGCAGCTCCGGATTAGGTTCATTATACGAGCAGTACTTC
J: TRBJ2-2; size: NA; D: NA; length: 13; V: TRBV19; CDR3: CASTPEGTGELFF; DNA: TGTGCCAGTACCCCGGAGGGCACCGGGGAGCTTTTTTTT
J: TRBJ1-1; size: medium-sized; D: NA; length: 14; V: TRBV5-1; CDR3: CASSLNSMNTEAFF; DNA: TGCGCCAGCAGCTTGAACAGCATGAACACTGAAGCTTTCTTT
J: TRBJ1-2; size: NA; D: TRBD1; length: 13; V: TRBV10-3; CDR3: CAIWTGNLYGYTF; DNA: TGTGCCATCTGGACAGGCAATCTCTATGGCTACACCTTC
J: TRBJ1-1; size: NA; D: NA; length: 13; V: TRBV10-2; CDR3: CASRQGLNTEAFF; DNA: TGCGCCAGCAGACAGGGCCTGAACACTGAAGCTTTCTTT
J: TRBJ2-5; size: few; D: NA; length: 12; V: TRBV14; CDR3: CASSQEVQTQYF; DNA: TGTGCCAGCAGCCAAGAGGTACAGACCCAGTACTTC
J: TRBJ2-7; size: NA; D: TRBD2; length: 16; V: TRBV29-1; CDR3: CSVPKRGGLADYEQYF; DNA: TGCAGCGTACCAAAGCGGGGGGGACTAGCGGACTACGAGCAGTACTTC
J: TRBJ1-5; size: NA; D: NA; length: 12; V: TRBV15; CDR3: CATSQSNQPQHF; DNA: TGTGCCACCAGCCAAAGCAATCAGCCCCAGCATTTT
J: TRBJ2-5; size: NA; D: NA; length: 14; V: TRBV7-8; CDR3: CASSLIGLEETQYF; DNA: TGTGCCAGCAGCTTAATCGGCCTGGAGGAGACCCAGTACTTC